Listed below are T cell receptor beta chains from one sample, sequenced in a study of T cells in localized non-small cell lung cancer. The data were produced by immunoSEQ multiplex PCR, yet TCRdb's version contains in-frame clones alone and is incomplete. The sample shows 55,000 to 65,000 clones, approximately 90% of them seen only once. Source: peripheral blood, taken before any cancer treatment. These receptors originate from a man between 40 and 70 years old with stage I lung adenocarcinoma. The CDR3 runs from the conserved cysteine through the conserved F or W. A D gene is named only where the DNA matches it firmly. Some rows mark clone size as missing; the rest say once, few, many or name a class of expanded clone.

d_gene	abundance	v_gene	j_gene	CDR3aa	CDR3nt
.	.	TRBV27	TRBJ2-2	CASSFKVAQGELFF	TGTGCCAGCAGTTTTAAAGTTGCTCAGGGGGAGCTGTTTTTT
.	once	TRBV9	TRBJ2-7	CASSDGREFTYEQYF	TGTGCCAGCAGCGACGGCAGGGAATTTACCTACGAGCAGTACTTC
TRBD2	.	TRBV4-1	TRBJ2-4	CASSQGRGVENIQYF	TGCGCCAGCAGCCAAGGACGGGGGGTGGAGAACATTCAGTACTTC
.	.	TRBV11-3	TRBJ2-1	CASSIDTGTPQSNEQFF	TGTGCCAGCAGCATAGATACCGGGACACCCCAGTCCAATGAGCAGTTCTTC
.	.	TRBV6-5	TRBJ1-1	CASSYSIPLDTEAFF	TGTGCCAGCAGTTACTCGATCCCGTTAGACACTGAAGCTTTCTTT
.	.	TRBV7-9	TRBJ2-7	CASSPDRAYEQYF	TGTGCCAGCAGCCCAGACAGAGCCTACGAGCAGTACTTC
TRBD1	.	TRBV6-1	TRBJ1-1	CASMPGTANTEAFF	TGTGCCAGCATGCCCGGGACAGCGAACACTGAAGCTTTCTTT
TRBD1	.	TRBV7-6	TRBJ1-1	CASSLQGVGEAFF	TGTGCCAGCAGCTTACAGGGGGTTGGTGAAGCTTTCTTT
TRBD2	.	TRBV7-9	TRBJ2-1	CASSLPAGVYNEQFF	TGTGCCAGCAGCTTGCCAGCGGGAGTGTATAATGAGCAGTTCTTC
TRBD1	.	TRBV5-1	TRBJ1-2	CASSWGWDRTYGYTF	TGCGCCAGCAGCTGGGGGTGGGACAGGACTTATGGCTACACCTTC
.	.	TRBV28	TRBJ2-7	CASNPGGPSYEQYF	TGTGCCAGCAACCCCGGGGGGCCGTCCTACGAGCAGTACTTC
.	.	TRBV13	TRBJ2-3	CASSSNMRWNLDGTDTQYF	TGTGCCAGCAGCAGCAACATGAGATGGAATTTGGACGGCACAGATACGCAGTATTTT
.	once	TRBV18	TRBJ1-1	CASSPRAEMMNTEAFF	TGTGCCAGCTCACCCAGGGCAGAAATGATGAACACTGAAGCTTTCTTT
TRBD1	.	TRBV7-3	TRBJ2-5	CASSLSPGGRETQYF	TGTGCCAGCAGCTTATCCCCAGGGGGCCGGGAGACCCAGTACTTC
TRBD2	.	TRBV27	TRBJ2-7	CASSARGGGYEQYF	TGTGCCAGCAGTGCCCGGGGGGGAGGTTACGAGCAGTACTTC
TRBD2	once	TRBV27	TRBJ2-1	CASSSKTSGGNEQFF	TGTGCCAGCAGTTCCAAGACTAGCGGAGGCAATGAGCAGTTCTTC
.	.	TRBV11-2	TRBJ2-5	CASSLSGETQYF	TGTGCCAGCAGCCTTAGCGGCGAGACCCAGTACTTC
TRBD2	few	TRBV10-3	TRBJ2-1	CAISETSGSEQFF	TGTGCCATCAGTGAGACTAGCGGGAGTGAGCAGTTCTTC
.	.	TRBV5-6	TRBJ2-5	CASSLGTAKETQYF	TGTGCCAGCAGCTTGGGGACAGCGAAAGAGACCCAGTACTTC
TRBD2	.	TRBV7-3	TRBJ2-1	CASSRGGFDEQFF	TGTGCCAGCAGCCGGGGAGGGTTCGATGAGCAGTTCTTC
TRBD1	.	TRBV7-2	TRBJ1-2	CASSAGAGGGYTF	TGTGCCAGCAGCGCCGGGGCAGGGGGCGGCTACACCTTC
.	.	TRBV4-2	TRBJ1-4	CASSQGSSADSQKLFF	TGTGCCAGCAGCCAGGGGTCCTCGGCGGACTCCCAAAAACTGTTTTTT
.	few	TRBV7-4	TRBJ1-3	CASSLGYGPGNTIYF	TGTGCCAGCAGCTTAGGATATGGGCCTGGAAACACCATATATTTT
.	.	TRBV27	TRBJ2-5	CATRGGGETQYF	TGTGCCACCCGGGGAGGGGGAGAGACCCAGTACTTC
.	.	TRBV27	TRBJ2-2	CASSSLRARFNTGELFF	TGTGCCAGCAGTTCCCTCCGGGCGAGATTTAACACCGGGGAGCTGTTTTTT
.	once	TRBV7-9	TRBJ1-2	CASSLRDAPDYGYTF	TGTGCCAGCAGCTTAAGGGACGCGCCTGACTATGGCTACACCTTC
TRBD2	.	TRBV7-9	TRBJ2-3	CASSRGTSGSTDTQYF	TGTGCCAGCAGCCGAGGGACTAGCGGGAGCACAGATACGCAGTATTTT